The 17 T cell receptor beta chains presented below share a single source sample, sequenced in a study of T cell changes during pregnancy in multiple sclerosis. TCRdb's copy holds only in-frame clones and misses some; the assay was immunoSEQ multiplex PCR. The sample has tens of thousands of clones; approximately 90% are singletons. The starting material was peripheral blood, obtained after pregnancy. The receptors derive from a female donor in good health, enrolled as a control in a pregnancy study.

Only one count was recorded for this clone. V is TRBV7-2 and J is TRBJ1-3; TRBD1 is a possible D gene (5 bases). In germline, CDR1 is SGHTA, CDR2 FQGNSA. The CDR3 loop spans 15 amino acids. V gave up 2 bases and J gave up 0 bases, with 8 bases separating them. Here the CDR3 DNA reads TGTGCCAGCAGCTTATACGACAGCTCTGGAAACACCATATATTTT. This gives the protein CASSLYDSSGNTIYF.

This chain links TRBV25-1 with TRBJ2-5; D perhaps matches TRBD1 (6 bases). Germline V lookup: CDR1 MGHDK, CDR2 SYGVNS. Trimming took 7 bases from V and 1 from J, leaving 16 bases between them. The CDR3 has 15 amino acids. Written as DNA, the CDR3 is TGTGCCAGCACCTCCACAGGGCCTATCCAAGAGACCCAGTACTTC. As protein: CASTSTGPIQETQYF.

V and J are TRBV18 and TRBJ1-5; 7 nucleotides match TRBD1. Per the germline V gene, CDR1 is KGHSH and CDR2 is LQKENI. Trimming cost V 3 bases and J 7 bases; bases outside gene matches: 9. The CDR3 length is 15 residues. For the CDR3, the DNA is TGTGCCAGCTCACCTTCACGACAGGGAGGACAGCCCCAGCATTTT. The encoded protein is CASSPSRQGGQPQHF.

The chain combines TRBV5-1 with TRBJ2-2, with D possibly being TRBD1 (6 bases). V gave up 0 bases and J gave up 5 bases, with 8 bases separating them. The CDR3 sequence is 14 residues long. CDR1 and CDR2 from the germline V gene are SGHRS and YFSETQ. The chain's CDR3 is CASSLEGETGELFF. As DNA, the CDR3 is TGCGCCAGCAGCTTGGAGGGGGAAACCGGGGAGCTGTTTTTT.

The chain links TRBV27 to TRBJ2-1, with D possibly being TRBD2 (6 bases). The CDR3 has 13 amino acids. The V end was cut by 5 bases, the J end by 6 bases, with 11 bases between. Germline CDR1 MNHEY, CDR2 SMNVEV (reference sequence). The CDR3 nucleotides are TGTGCCAGCAGTCCGGGACTTCTCAATGAGCAGTTCTTC. The encoded protein is CASSPGLLNEQFF.

This chain joins TRBV19 and TRBJ1-2; D is perhaps TRBD1 (6 bases). In germline, CDR1 is LNHDA, CDR2 SQIVND (reference sequence). Trimming removed 2 bases from V and 1 base from J, with 11 bases in between. The CDR3 spans 15 residues. Written as DNA, the CDR3 is TGTGCCAGTAGTATATGGGACACGATTAACTATGGCTACACCTTC. The encoded protein is CASSIWDTINYGYTF. The entire variable domain, with the rest obtained from reference TRBV19 and TRBJ1-2, is as follows: DGGITQSPKYLFRKEGQNVTLSCEQNLNHDAMYWYRQDPGQGLRLIYYSQIVNDFQKGDIAEGYSVSREKKESFPLTVTSAQKNPTAFYLCASSIWDTINYGYTFGSGTRLTVV.

The chain uses TRBV7-2 and TRBJ2-7, with 7 bases matching TRBD2. The CDR3 has 16 amino acids. V dropped 0 bases and J dropped 0; count of bases not matched to a gene: 5. CDR1 is SGHTA and CDR2 is FQGNSA in the germline V gene. For the CDR3, the DNA is TGTGCCAGCAGCTTAGCGGGAGGGCCTAGCTCCTACGAGCAGTACTTC. Residues: CASSLAGGPSSYEQYF.

J is TRBJ1-3 and V is TRBV5-1; 7 bases map to TRBD1. J gave up 4 bases and V 0 bases, and 4 bases lay outside the gene matches. The CDR3 contains 15 residues. Germline V lookup: CDR1 SGHRS, CDR2 YFSETQ. CDR3 protein: CASSLGGGKGNTIYF. The CDR3 bases are TGCGCCAGCAGCTTGGGAGGGGGCAAAGGAAACACCATATATTTT.

The rearrangement links TRBV11-1 to TRBJ2-7, with 11 positions matching TRBD2. V lost 5 bases and J lost 2; bases outside the gene matches: 8. The germline CDR1 and CDR2 sequences are SGHAT and FQDESV (reference sequence). The CDR3 contains 16 residues. CDR3 nucleotide sequence: TGTGCCAGCAGCCAACTTAGCGGGAGGGCGGCCTACGAGCAGTACTTC. It codes for CASSQLSGRAAYEQYF. The full variable domain, completed using reference TRBV11-1 and TRBJ2-7, is EAEVAQSPRYKITEKSQAVAFWCDPISGHATLYWYRQILGQGPELLVQFQDESVVDDSQLPKDRFSAERLKGVDSTLKIQPAELGDSAMYLCASSQLSGRAAYEQYFGPGTRLTVT.

This chain links TRBV4-2 with TRBJ1-1; no clear D gene. In germline, CDR1 is LGHNA, CDR2 YNFKEQ. V was pared by 1 base and J by 5 bases, with 8 bases between. This CDR3 spans 13 amino acids. This CDR3 reads CASSQGPGTEAFF. CDR3 in DNA: TGTGCCAGCAGCCAAGGCCCGGGGACTGAAGCTTTCTTT.

This sequence joins TRBV10-3 and TRBJ2-3, with 9 bases lining up with TRBD2. The CDR3 is made up of 16 amino acids. V lost 8 bases, J lost 4 bases, and 13 bases stayed unmatched. CDR1 and CDR2 (germline): ENHRY, SYGVKD. CDR3 nucleotides: TGTGCCATCGCAGGTAGCGGGACTAGCAATCCAGATACGCAGTATTTT. Translating it yields CAIAGSGTSNPDTQYF.

This clone was counted between two and nine times. The J gene is TRBJ1-1, the V gene TRBV7-6; D may be TRBD1 (5 bases). Trimming pared 3 bases from V and 0 bases from J, leaving 8 bases between. From germline, CDR1 is SGHVS and CDR2 FNYEAQ. The length of the CDR3 is 14 residues. CDR3 in amino acids: CASSLTEMNTEAFF. The CDR3 DNA is TGTGCCAGCAGCTTGACAGAAATGAACACTGAAGCTTTCTTT.

CDR3 protein: CASRRQGIDSNQPQHF. In DNA, the CDR3 is TGTGCCAGCAGGAGACAGGGGATCGACAGCAATCAGCCCCAGCATTTT. The chain couples TRBV2 to TRBJ1-5; 8 bases match TRBD1. The V gene's germline CDR1 is SNHLY and CDR2 FYNNEI. This CDR3 comprises 16 residues. Trimming cost V 6 bases and J 1 base; bases outside gene matches: 8.

This chain connects TRBV7-8 to TRBJ1-3, with 8 bases that match TRBD1. J lost 1 base, V lost 4 bases, and 0 bases had no gene match. Germline CDR1 reads SGHVS; CDR2 reads FQNEAQ. The CDR3 sequence is 14 residues long. This chain's CDR3 is CASSWTGSGNTIYF. The CDR3 DNA follows: TGTGCCAGCAGCTGGACAGGGTCTGGAAACACCATATATTTT.

The chain carries TRBV4-2 and TRBJ1-1; a possible D gene is TRBD1 (5 bases). The CDR3 has 15 amino acids. With 3 bases removed from V and 0 bases from J, the gap between germline ends came to 11 bases. CDR1 and CDR2 (germline): LGHNA, YNFKEQ. CDR3 sequence: CASSQSGLVNTEAFF. Here the CDR3 DNA reads TGTGCCAGCAGCCAGTCGGGACTTGTGAACACTGAAGCTTTCTTT.

This clone was seen a single time. This chain uses TRBV7-8 with TRBJ1-5; 8 bases agree with TRBD1. The CDR3 is made up of 17 amino acids. V shed 5 bases and J 6 bases; nucleotides not matched to a gene: 15. Germline assignment: CDR1 SGHVS and CDR2 FQNEAQ. This CDR3 reads CASSQLVHSQGGQPQHF. CDR3 sequence (DNA): TGTGCCAGCAGCCAACTTGTACACTCACAGGGGGGTCAGCCCCAGCATTTT.

The chain combines TRBV19 with TRBJ2-1, with TRBD2 matching 12 bases. Trimming took 7 bases from V and 8 from J; bases not matched to a gene: 15. Per germline, CDR1 LNHDA and CDR2 SQIVND (reference sequence). The CDR3 spans 17 residues. This chain's CDR3 is CASTTRRTSGNLYEQFF. CDR3 nucleotides: TGTGCCAGTACTACCCGCCGGACTAGCGGGAATTTATATGAGCAGTTCTTC.